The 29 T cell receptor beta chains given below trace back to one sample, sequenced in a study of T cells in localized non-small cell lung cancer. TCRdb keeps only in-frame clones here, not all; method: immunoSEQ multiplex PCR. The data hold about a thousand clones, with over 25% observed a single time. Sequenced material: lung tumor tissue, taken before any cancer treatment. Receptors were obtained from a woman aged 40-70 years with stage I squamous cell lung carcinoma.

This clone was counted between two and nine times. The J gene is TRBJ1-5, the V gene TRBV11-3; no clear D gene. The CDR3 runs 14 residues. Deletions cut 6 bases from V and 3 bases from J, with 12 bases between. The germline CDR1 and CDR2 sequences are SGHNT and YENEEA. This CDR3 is CASSLNRYNQPQHF. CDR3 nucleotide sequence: TGTGCCAGCAGTCTAAACCGGTACAATCAGCCCCAGCATTTT.

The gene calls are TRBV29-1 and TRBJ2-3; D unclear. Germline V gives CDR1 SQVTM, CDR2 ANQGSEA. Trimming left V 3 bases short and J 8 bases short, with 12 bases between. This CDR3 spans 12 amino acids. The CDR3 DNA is TGCAGCGTTGAGGTACTGACGGGTACGCAGTATTTT. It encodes CSVEVLTGTQYF.

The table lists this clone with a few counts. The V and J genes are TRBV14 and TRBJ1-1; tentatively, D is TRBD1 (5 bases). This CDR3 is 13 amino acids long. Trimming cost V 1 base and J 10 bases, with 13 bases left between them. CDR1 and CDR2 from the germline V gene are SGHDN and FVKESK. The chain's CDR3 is CASSQAGRGGAFF. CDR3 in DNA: TGTGCCAGCAGCCAAGCAGGGCGAGGCGGAGCTTTCTTT. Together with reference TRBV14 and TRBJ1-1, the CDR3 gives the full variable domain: EAGVTQFPSHSVIEKGQTVTLRCDPISGHDNLYWYRRVMGKEIKFLLHFVKESKQDESGMPNNRFLAERTGGTYSTLKVQPAELEDSGVYFCASSQAGRGGAFFGQGTRLTVV.

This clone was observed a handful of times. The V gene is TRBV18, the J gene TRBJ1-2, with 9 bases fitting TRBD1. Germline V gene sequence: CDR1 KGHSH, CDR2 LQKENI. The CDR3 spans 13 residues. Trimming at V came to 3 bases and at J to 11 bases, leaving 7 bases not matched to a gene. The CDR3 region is CASSPDGTGRYTF. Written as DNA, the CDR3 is TGTGCCAGCTCACCGGACGGGACAGGGAGATACACCTTC.

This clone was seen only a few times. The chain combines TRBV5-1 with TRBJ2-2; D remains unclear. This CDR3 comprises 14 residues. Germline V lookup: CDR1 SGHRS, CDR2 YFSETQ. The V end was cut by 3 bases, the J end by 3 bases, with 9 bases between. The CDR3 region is CASSSRVDTGELFF. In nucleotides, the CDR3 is TGCGCCAGCAGCTCTCGGGTGGACACCGGGGAGCTGTTTTTT.

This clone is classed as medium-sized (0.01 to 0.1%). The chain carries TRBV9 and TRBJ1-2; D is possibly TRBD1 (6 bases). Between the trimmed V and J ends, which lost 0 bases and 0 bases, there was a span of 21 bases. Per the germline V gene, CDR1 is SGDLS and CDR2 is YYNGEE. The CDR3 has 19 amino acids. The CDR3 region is CASSVGWGPLSPPNYGYTF. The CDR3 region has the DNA TGTGCCAGCAGCGTAGGGTGGGGGCCCCTTAGCCCACCTAACTATGGCTACACCTTC.

The CDR3 is CASSPQWISSYEQYF. CDR3 nucleotides: TGCGCCAGCAGCCCACAGTGGATTAGCTCCTACGAGCAGTACTTC. The J gene is TRBJ2-7, the V gene TRBV4-1; no reliable D call. Per germline, CDR1 MGHRA and CDR2 YSYEKL. This CDR3 spans 15 amino acids. Trimming took 4 bases from V and 0 from J, leaving 13 bases between them.

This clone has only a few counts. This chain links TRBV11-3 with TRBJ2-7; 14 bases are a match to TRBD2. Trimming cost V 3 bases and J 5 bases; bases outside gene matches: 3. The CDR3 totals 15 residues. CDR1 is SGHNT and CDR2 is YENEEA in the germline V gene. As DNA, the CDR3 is TGTGCCAGCAGCTTGGGACTAGCGGGGGCGAACGAGCAGTACTTC. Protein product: CASSLGLAGANEQYF.

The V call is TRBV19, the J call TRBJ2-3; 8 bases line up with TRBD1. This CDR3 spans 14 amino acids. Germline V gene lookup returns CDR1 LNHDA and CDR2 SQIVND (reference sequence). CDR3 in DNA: TGTGCTGTCCGGCCGGGACAGGTCACAGATACGCAGTATTTT. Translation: CAVRPGQVTDTQYF. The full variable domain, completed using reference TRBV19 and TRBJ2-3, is DGGITQSPKYLFRKEGQNVTLSCEQNLNHDAMYWYRQDPGQGLRLIYYSQIVNDFQKGDIAEGYSVSREKKESFPLTVTSAQKNPTAFYLCAVRPGQVTDTQYFGPGTRLTVL.

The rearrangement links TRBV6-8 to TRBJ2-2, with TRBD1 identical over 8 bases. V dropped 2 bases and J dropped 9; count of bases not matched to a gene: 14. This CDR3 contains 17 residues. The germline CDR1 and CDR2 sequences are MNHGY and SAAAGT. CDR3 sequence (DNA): TGTGCCAGCAGTTACGTTCCGGGACAGGTAAATCGGCGGGAGCTGTTTTTT. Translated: CASSYVPGQVNRRELFF.

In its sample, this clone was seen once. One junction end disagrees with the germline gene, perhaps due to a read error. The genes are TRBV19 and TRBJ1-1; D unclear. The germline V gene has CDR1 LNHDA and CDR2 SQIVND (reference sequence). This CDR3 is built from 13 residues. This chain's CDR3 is CVSTTSGFTEAFF. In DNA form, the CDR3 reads TGTGTCAGTACTACGAGCGGGTTCACTGAAGCTTTCTTT.

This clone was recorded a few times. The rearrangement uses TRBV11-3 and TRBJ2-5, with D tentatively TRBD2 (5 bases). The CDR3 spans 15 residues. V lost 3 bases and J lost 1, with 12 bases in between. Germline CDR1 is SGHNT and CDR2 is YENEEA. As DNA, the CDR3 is TGTGCCAGCAGCTTGGCGGGTAGAGGCCAAGAGACCCAGTACTTC. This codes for CASSLAGRGQETQYF.

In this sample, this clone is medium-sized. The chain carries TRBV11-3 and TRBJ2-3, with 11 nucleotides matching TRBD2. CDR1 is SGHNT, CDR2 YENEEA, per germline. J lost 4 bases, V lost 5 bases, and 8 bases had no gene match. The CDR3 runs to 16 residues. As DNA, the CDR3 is TGTGCCAGCAGCCCAAAGACTAGCGGGACCCCAGATACGCAGTATTTT. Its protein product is CASSPKTSGTPDTQYF.

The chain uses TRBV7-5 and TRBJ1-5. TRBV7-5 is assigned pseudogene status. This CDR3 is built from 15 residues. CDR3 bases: TGTGCCAGCAGCTCCGGGCCGCCCGGCAATCAGCTCCAGCATTTT. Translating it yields CASSSGPPGNQLQHF.

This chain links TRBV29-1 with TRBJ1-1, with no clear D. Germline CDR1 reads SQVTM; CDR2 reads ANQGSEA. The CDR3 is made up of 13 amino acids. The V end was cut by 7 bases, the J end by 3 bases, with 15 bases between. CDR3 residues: CSARTSPDTEAFF. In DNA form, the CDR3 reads TGCAGCGCTAGGACGTCTCCGGACACTGAAGCTTTCTTT. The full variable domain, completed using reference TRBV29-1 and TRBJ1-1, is SAVISQKPSRDICQRGTSLTIQCQVDSQVTMMFWYRQQPGQSLTLIATANQGSEATYESGFVIDKFPISRPNLTFSTLTVSNMSPEDSSIYLCSARTSPDTEAFFGQGTRLTVV.

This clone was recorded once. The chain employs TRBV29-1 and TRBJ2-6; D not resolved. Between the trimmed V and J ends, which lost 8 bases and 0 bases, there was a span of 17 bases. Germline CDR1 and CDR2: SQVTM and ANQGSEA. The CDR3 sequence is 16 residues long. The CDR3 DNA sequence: TGCAGCATTTTGGACCGCTCCCTCTCTGGGGCCAACGTCCTGACTTTC. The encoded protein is CSILDRSLSGANVLTF.

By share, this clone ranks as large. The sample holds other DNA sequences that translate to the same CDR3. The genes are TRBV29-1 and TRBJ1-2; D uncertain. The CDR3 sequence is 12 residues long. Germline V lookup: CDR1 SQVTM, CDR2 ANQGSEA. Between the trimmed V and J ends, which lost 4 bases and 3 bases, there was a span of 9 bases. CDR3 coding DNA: TGCAGCGTTGTTAAGGGCGACTATGGCTACACCTTC. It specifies CSVVKGDYGYTF.

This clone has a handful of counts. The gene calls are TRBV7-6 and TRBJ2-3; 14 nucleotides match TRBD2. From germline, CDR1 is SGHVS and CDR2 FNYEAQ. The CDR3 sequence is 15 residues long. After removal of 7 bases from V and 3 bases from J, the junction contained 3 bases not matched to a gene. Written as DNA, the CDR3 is TGTGCCAGCATCGGACTAGCGGGGGGTACAGATACGCAGTATTTT. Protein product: CASIGLAGGTDTQYF.

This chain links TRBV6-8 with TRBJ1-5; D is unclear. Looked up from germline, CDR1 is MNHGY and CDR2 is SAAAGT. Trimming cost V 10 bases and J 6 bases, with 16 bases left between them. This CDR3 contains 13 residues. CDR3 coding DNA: TGTGCCATCGCGTTAGGGCCGCGTCAGCCCCAGCATTTT. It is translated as CAIALGPRQPQHF.

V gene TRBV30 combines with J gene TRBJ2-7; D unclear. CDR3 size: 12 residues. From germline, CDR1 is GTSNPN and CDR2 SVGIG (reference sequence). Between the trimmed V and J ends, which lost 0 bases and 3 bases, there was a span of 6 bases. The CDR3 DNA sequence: TGTGCCTGGAGTGTAAACCGCTACGAGCAGTACTTC. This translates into CAWSVNRYEQYF.

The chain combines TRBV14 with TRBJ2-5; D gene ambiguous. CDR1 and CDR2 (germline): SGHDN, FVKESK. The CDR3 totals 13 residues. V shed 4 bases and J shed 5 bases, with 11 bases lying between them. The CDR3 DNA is TGTGCCAGCAGCCCCCTGGAGATGGAGACCCAGTACTTC. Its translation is CASSPLEMETQYF.

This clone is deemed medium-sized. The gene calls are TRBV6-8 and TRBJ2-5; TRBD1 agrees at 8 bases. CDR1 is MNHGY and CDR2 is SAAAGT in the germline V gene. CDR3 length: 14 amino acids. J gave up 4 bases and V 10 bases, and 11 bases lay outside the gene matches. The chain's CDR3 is CAIRNAGGAETQYF. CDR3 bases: TGTGCCATCAGGAACGCAGGGGGCGCAGAGACCCAGTACTTC.

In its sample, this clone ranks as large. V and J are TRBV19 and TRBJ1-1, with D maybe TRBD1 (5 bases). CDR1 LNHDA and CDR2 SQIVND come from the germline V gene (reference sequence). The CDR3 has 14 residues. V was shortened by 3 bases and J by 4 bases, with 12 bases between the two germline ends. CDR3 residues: CASSIQGRGTEAFF. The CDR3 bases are TGTGCCAGTAGTATCCAGGGTCGCGGCACTGAAGCTTTCTTT.

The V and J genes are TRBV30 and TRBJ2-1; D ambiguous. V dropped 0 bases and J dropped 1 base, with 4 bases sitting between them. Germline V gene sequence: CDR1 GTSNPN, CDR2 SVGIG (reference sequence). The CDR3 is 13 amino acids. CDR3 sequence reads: CAWSVGSYNEQFF. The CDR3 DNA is TGTGCCTGGAGTGTGGGGTCCTACAATGAGCAGTTCTTC.

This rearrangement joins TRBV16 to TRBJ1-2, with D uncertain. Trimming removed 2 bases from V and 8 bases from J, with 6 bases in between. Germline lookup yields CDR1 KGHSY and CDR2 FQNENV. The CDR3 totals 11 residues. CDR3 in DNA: TGTGCCAGCAGCCAAGGATACGGCTACACCTTC. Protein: CASSQGYGYTF.

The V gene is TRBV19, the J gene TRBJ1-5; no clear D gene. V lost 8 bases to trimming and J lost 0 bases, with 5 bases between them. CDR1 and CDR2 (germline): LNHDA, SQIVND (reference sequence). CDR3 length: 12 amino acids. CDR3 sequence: CASGYSNQPQHF. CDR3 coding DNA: TGTGCCAGTGGTTATAGCAATCAGCCCCAGCATTTT.

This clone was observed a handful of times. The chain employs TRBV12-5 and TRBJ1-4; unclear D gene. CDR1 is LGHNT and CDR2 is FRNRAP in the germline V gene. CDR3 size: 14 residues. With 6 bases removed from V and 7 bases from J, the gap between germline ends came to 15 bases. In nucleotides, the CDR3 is TGTGCTAGTGGCTCGGTTCCGCCTGGTGAAAAACTGTTTTTT. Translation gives CASGSVPPGEKLFF.

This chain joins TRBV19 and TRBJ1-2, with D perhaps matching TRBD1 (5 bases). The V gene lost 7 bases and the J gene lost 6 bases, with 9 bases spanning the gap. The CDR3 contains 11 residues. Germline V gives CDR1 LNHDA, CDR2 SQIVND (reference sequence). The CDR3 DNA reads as TGTGCCAGTAACTGGGGCCATGGCTACACCTTC. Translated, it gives CASNWGHGYTF.

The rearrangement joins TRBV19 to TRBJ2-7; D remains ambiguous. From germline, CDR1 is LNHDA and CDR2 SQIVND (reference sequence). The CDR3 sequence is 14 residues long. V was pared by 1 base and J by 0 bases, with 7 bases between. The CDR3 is CASSIGQSSYEQYF. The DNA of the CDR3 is TGTGCCAGTAGTATAGGGCAGAGCTCCTACGAGCAGTACTTC.